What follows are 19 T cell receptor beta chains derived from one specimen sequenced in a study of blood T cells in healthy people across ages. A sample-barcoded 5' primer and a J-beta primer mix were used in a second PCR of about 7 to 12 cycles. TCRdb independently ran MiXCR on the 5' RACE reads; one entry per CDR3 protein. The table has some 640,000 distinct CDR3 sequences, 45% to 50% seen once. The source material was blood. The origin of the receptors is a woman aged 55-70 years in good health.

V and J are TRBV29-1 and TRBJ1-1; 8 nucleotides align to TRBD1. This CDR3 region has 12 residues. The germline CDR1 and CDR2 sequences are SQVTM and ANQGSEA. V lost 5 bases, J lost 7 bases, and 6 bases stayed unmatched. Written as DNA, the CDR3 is TGCAGCGTTAGTACCGGACAGGGTGAAGCTTTCTTT. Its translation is CSVSTGQGEAFF.

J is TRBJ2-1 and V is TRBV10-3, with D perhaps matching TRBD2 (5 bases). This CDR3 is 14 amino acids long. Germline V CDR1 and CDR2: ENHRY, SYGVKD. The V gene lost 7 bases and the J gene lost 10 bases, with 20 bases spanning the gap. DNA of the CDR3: TGTGCCATCAAATCCGGGCCTCTCGAGGGAGAGCAGTTCTTC. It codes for CAIKSGPLEGEQFF.

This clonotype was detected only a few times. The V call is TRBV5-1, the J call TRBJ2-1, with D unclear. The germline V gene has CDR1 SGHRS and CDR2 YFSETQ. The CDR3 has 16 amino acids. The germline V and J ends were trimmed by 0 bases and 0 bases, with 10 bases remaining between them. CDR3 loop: CASSLEPSNSYNEQFF. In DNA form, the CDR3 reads TGCGCCAGCAGCTTGGAACCGTCAAACTCCTACAATGAGCAGTTCTTC.

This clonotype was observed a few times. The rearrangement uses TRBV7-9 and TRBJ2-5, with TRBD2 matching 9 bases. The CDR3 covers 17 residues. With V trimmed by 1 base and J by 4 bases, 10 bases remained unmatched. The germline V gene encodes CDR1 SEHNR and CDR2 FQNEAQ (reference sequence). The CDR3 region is CASSLEGRIAGVETQYF. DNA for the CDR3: TGTGCCAGCAGCTTAGAGGGGAGAATAGCGGGAGTAGAGACCCAGTACTTC.

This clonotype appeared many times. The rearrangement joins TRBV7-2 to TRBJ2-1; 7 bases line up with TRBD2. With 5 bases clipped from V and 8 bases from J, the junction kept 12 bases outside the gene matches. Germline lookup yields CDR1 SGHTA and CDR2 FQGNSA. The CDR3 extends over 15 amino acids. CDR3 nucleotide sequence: TGTGCCAGCAGCCCCTTAGCGGGCTCCAGGTATGAGCAGTTCTTC. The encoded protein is CASSPLAGSRYEQFF.

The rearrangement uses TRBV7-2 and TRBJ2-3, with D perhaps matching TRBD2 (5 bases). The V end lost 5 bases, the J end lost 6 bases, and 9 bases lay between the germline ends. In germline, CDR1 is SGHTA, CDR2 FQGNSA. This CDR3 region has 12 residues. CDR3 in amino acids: CASSPGWDTQYF. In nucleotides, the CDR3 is TGTGCCAGCAGCCCGGGGTGGGATACGCAGTATTTT.

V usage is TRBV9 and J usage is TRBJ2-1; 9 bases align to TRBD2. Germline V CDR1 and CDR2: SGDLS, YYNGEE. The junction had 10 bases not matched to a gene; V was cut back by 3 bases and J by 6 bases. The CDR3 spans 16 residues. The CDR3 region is CASSGSGRRTGNEQFF. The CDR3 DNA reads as TGTGCCAGCAGCGGTAGCGGGAGACGGACGGGCAATGAGCAGTTCTTC.

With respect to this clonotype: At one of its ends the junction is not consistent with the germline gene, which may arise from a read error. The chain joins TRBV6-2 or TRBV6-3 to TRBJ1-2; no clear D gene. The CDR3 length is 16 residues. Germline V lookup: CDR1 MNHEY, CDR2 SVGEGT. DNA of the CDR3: TGTGCCAGCAGTTACTTGGCCGGATTTCAAAACTATGGCTACACCTTT. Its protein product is CASSYLAGFQNYGYTF.

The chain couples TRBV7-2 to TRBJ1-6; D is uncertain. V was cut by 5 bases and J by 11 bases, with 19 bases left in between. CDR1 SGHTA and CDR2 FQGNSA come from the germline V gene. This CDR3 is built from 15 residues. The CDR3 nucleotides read TGTGCCAGCAGCCCGACCATCCACTCGTCGGCACCCCTCCACTTT. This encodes CASSPTIHSSAPLHF.

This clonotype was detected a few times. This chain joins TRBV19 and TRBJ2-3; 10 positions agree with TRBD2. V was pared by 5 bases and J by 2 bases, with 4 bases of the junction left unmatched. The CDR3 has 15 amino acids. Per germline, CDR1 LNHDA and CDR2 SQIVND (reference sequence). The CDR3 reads CASSWTSGYTDTQYF. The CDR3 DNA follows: TGTGCCAGTAGTTGGACTAGCGGCTACACAGATACGCAGTATTTT.

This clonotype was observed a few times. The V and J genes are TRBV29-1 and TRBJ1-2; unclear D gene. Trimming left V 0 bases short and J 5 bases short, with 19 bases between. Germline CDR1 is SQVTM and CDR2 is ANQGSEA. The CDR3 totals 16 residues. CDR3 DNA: TGCAGCGTTGAAGATCGGTTTCAGACTCCGGGGTATGGCTACACCTTC. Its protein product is CSVEDRFQTPGYGYTF. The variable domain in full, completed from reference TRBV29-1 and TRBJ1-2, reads SAVISQKPSRDICQRGTSLTIQCQVDSQVTMMFWYRQQPGQSLTLIATANQGSEATYESGFVIDKFPISRPNLTFSTLTVSNMSPEDSSIYLCSVEDRFQTPGYGYTFGSGTRLTVV.

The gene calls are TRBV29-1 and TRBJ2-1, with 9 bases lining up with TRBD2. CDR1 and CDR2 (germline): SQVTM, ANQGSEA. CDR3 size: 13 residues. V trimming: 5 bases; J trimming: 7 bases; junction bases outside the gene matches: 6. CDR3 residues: CSVRGGARNEQFF. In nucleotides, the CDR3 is TGCAGCGTTCGCGGGGGGGCACGGAATGAGCAGTTCTTC.

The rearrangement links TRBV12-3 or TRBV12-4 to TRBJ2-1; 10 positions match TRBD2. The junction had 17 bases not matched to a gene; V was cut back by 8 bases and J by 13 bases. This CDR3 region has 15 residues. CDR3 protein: CASGSVGLAGETQFF. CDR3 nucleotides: TGTGCCAGCGGTTCCGTGGGGCTAGCGGGAGAGACCCAGTTCTTC.

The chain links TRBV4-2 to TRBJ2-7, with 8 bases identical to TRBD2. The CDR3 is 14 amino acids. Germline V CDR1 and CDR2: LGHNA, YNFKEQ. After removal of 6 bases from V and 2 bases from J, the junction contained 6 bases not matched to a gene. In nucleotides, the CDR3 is TGTGCCAGCAGGGGTGGCGGGAGGCCCTACGAGCAGTACTTC. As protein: CASRGGGRPYEQYF.

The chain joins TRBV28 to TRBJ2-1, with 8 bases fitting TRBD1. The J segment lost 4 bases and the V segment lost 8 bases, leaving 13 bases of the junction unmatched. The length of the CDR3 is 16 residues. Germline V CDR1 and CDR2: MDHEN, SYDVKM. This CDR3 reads CASGPQGARGYNEQFF. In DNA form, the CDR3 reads TGTGCCAGCGGGCCTCAGGGGGCGCGGGGTTACAATGAGCAGTTCTTC.

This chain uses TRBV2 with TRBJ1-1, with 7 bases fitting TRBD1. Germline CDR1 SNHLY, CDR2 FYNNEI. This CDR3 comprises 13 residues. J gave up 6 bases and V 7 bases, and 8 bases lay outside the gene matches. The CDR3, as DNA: TGTGCCAGCAAAAACAGGGGTTTGGCTGAAGCTTTCTTT. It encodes CASKNRGLAEAFF.

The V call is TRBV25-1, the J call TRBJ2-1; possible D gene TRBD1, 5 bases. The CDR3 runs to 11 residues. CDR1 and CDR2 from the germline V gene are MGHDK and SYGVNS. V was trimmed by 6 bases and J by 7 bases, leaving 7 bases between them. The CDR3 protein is CASSRANEQFF. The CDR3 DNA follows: TGTGCCAGCAGCAGGGCGAATGAGCAGTTCTTC.

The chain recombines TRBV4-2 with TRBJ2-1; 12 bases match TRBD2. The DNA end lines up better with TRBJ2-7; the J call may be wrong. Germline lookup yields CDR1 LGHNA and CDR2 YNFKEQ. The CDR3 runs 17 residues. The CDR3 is CASSPTSGRSSYNEQYF. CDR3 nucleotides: TGTGCCAGCAGCCCTACTAGCGGGAGGAGCTCCTACAATGAGCAGTACTTC.

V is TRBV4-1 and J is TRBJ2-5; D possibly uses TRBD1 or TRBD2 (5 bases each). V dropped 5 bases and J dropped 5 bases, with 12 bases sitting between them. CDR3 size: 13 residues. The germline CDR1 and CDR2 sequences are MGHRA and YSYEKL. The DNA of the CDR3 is TGCGCCAGCAGCTCCCGAGAGGGGGAGACCCAGTACTTC. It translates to CASSSREGETQYF.